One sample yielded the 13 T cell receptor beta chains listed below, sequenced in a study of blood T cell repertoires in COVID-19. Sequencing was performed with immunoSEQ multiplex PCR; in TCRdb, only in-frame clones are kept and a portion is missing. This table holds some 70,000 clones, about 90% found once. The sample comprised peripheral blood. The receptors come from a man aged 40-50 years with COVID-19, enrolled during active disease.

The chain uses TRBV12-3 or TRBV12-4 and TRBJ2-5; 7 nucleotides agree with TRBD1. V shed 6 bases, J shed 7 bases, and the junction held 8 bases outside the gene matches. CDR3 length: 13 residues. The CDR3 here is CASSPGQPRTQYF. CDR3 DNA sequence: TGTGCCAGCAGCCCGGGACAGCCTAGGACCCAGTACTTC.

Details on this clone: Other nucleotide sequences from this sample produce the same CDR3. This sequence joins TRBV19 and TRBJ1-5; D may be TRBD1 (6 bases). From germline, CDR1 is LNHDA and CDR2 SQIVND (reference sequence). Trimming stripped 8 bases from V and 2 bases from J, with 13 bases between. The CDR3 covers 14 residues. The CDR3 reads CASRGAGGNQPQHF. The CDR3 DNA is TGTGCCAGTCGAGGCGCAGGGGGCAATCAGCCCCAGCATTTT.

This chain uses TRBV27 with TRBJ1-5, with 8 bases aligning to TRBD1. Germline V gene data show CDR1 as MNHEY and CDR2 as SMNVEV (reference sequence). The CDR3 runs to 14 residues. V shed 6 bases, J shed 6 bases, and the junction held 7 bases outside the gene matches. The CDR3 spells CASRPTGVRQPQHF. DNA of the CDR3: TGTGCCAGCAGGCCGACAGGGGTTCGTCAGCCCCAGCATTTT.

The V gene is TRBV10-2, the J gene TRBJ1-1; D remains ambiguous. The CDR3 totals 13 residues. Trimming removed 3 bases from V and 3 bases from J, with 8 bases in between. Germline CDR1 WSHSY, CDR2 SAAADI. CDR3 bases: TGCGCCAGCAGTGACAGGAGGTACACTGAAGCTTTCTTT. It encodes CASSDRRYTEAFF.

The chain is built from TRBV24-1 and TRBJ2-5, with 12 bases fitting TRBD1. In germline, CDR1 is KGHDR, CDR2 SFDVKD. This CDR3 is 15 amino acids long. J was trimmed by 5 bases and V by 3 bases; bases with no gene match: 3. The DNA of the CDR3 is TGTGCCACCAGTGATCGGGACAGGGGGCGTGAGACCCAGTACTTC. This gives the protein CATSDRDRGRETQYF.

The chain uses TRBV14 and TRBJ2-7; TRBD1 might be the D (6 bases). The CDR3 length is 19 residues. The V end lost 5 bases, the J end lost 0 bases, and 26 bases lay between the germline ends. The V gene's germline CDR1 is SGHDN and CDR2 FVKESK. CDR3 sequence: CASSSGEPNGPIPSYEQYF. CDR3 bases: TGTGCCAGCAGCTCAGGGGAACCAAACGGCCCAATCCCCTCCTACGAGCAGTACTTC.

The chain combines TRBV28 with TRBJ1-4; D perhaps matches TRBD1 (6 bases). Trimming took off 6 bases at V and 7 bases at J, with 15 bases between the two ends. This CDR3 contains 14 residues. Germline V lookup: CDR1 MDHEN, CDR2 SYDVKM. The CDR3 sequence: CASSLTGFREKLFF. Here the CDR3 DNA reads TGTGCCAGCAGCCTTACAGGGTTTCGTGAAAAACTGTTTTTT.

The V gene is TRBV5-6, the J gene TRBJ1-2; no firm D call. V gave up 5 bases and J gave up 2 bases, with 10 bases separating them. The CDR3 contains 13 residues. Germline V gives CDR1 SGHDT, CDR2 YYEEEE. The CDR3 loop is CASRLKENYGYTF. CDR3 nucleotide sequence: TGTGCCAGCAGGTTGAAGGAGAACTATGGCTACACCTTC.

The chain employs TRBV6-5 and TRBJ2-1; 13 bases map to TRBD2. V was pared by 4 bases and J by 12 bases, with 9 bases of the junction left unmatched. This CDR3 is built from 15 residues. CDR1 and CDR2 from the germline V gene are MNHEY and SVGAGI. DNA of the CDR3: TGTGCCAGCAGTTCCGGACTAGCGGGGGTCGGTGGGCAGTTCTTC. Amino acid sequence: CASSSGLAGVGGQFF.

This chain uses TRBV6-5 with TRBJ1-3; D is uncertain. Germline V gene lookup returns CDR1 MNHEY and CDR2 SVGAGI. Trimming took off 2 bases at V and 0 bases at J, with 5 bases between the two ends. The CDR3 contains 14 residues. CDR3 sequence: CASSYRVSGNTIYF. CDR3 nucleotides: TGTGCCAGCAGTTACCGGGTCTCTGGAAACACCATATATTTT.

CDR3 bases: TGCGCCAGCAGCTTGGGGAGGGAAGCTCGGGATACGCAGTATTTT. This codes for CASSLGREARDTQYF. The V call is TRBV5-1, the J call TRBJ2-3, with D possibly matching TRBD2 (6 bases). Germline values: CDR1 SGHRS, CDR2 YFSETQ. V was shortened by 0 bases and J by 6 bases, with 14 bases between the two germline ends. The CDR3 length is 15 residues.

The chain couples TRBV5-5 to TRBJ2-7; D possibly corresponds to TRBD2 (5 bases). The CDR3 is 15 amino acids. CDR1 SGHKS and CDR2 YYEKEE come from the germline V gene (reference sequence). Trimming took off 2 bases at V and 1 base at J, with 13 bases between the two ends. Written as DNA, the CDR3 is TGTGCCAGCAGCTTAACGGACTGGCGATCCTACGAGCAGTACTTC. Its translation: CASSLTDWRSYEQYF.

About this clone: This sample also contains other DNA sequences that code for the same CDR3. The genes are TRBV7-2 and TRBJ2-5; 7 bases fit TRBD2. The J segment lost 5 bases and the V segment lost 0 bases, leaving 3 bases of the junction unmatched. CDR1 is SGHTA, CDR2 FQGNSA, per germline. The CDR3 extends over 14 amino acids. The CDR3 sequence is CASSLAGGRETQYF. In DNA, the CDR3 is TGTGCCAGCAGCTTAGCGGGGGGGAGGGAGACCCAGTACTTC.